This section outlines one T cell receptor (beta chain) sequence together with its context. TCRdb re-called the RT-PCR reads through MiXCR, storing one row per CDR3 protein. Among about 650,000 distinct CDR3 sequences, approximately 14% were seen once, and the ten largest hold roughly 12%. This specimen comes from a study of response to subunit inactivated influenza vaccine. Germline-derived CDR1 and CDR2 are LNHDA and SQIVND (reference sequence). V gave up 10 bases and J gave up 11 bases; unmatched junction bases: 17. This CDR3 has 14 residues. This receptor was identified in a man aged 50 to 59 who received an inactivated influenza vaccine. This chain connects TRBV19 to TRBJ2-1; TRBD1 aligns across 7 bases. The material was PBMCs from blood, obtained roughly 12 days after vaccination. CDR3 nucleotide sequence: TGTGCCACCACGGGACAGAGCTACACCTCGAAGCAGTTCTTC. This gives the protein CATTGQSYTSKQFF.